What follows are 26 T cell receptor beta chains derived from one specimen sequenced in a study of beta chain features in type 1 diabetes. Every bit of the isolated RNA underwent reverse transcription, so sequencing read expressed TCRB transcripts. Sequencing was performed with immunoSEQ multiplex PCR; in TCRdb, only in-frame clones are kept and a portion is missing. Counted here are about 290,000 clones, around 7.3% occurring once; the ten biggest clones make up roughly 0.94%. Sequences were obtained from central memory CD4+ T cells from blood. These receptor sequences come from a woman between 18 and 29 years old in good health.

The genes are TRBV14 and TRBJ1-2; the D gene is possibly TRBD1 (5 bases). V lost 0 bases, J lost 8 bases, and 13 bases lay in between. The CDR3 runs 14 residues. Germline CDR1 SGHDN, CDR2 FVKESK. The CDR3 loop is CASSQDAGVLGYTF. The CDR3 DNA is TGTGCCAGCAGCCAAGATGCGGGGGTCCTCGGCTACACCTTC.

The rearrangement joins TRBV4-3 to TRBJ2-7; perhaps TRBD1 as D (6 bases). Germline CDR1 reads LGHNA; CDR2 reads YSLEER. Trimming removed 4 bases from V and 3 bases from J, with 10 bases in between. The CDR3 spans 13 residues. The CDR3 loop reads CASSRTDGYEQYF. CDR3 bases: TGCGCCAGCAGCCGGACAGACGGCTACGAGCAGTACTTC.

The V call is TRBV9, the J call TRBJ2-3, with D tentatively TRBD1 (6 bases). CDR3 length: 15 residues. Trimming pared 0 bases from V and 4 bases from J, leaving 12 bases between. CDR1 and CDR2 (germline): SGDLS, YYNGEE. The CDR3 DNA reads TGTGCCAGCAGCGTAGGCGGCAGGGGCGCAGATACGCAGTATTTT. Translated, it gives CASSVGGRGADTQYF.

Sample share makes this clone medium-sized. This specimen includes other DNA sequences encoding the same CDR3. The V gene is TRBV7-3, the J gene TRBJ2-1, with a tentative D call TRBD1 (5 bases). The V and J ends lost 5 bases and 8 bases respectively, with 16 bases between them. CDR1 SGHTA and CDR2 FQGTGA come from the germline V gene. CDR3 length: 14 amino acids. The chain's CDR3 is CASSPPGRAHEQFF. The DNA for the CDR3 is TGTGCCAGCAGCCCCCCCGGCAGGGCCCATGAGCAGTTCTTC. Full variable domain (missing parts from reference TRBV7-3 and TRBJ2-1): GAGVSQTPSNKVTEKGKYVELRCDPISGHTALYWYRQSLGQGPEFLIYFQGTGAADDSGLPNDRFFAVRPEGSVSTLKIQRTERGDSAVYLCASSPPGRAHEQFFGPGTRLTVL.

The chain joins TRBV19 to TRBJ1-5; D gene unclear. CDR1 is LNHDA, CDR2 SQIVND, per germline (reference sequence). V shed 6 bases and J shed 0 bases, with 9 bases lying between them. This CDR3 is built from 14 residues. The chain's CDR3 is CASRTRVSNQPQHF. The CDR3 DNA is TGTGCCAGTAGGACGAGAGTTAGCAATCAGCCCCAGCATTTT.

About this clone itself: At the DNA level, this CDR3 is encoded by other sequences in the same sample as well. V usage is TRBV7-2 and J usage is TRBJ2-3, with 7 positions matching TRBD1. This CDR3 is built from 14 residues. Germline lookup yields CDR1 SGHTA and CDR2 FQGNSA. The V segment lost 3 bases and the J segment 1 base; nucleotides outside the gene matches: 1. CDR3 DNA sequence: TGTGCCAGCAGCTTGGGGACAGGCACAGATACGCAGTATTTT. Its protein is CASSLGTGTDTQYF. The full variable domain, rest sourced from reference TRBV7-2 and TRBJ2-3, is GAGVSQSPSNKVTEKGKDVELRCDPISGHTALYWYRQSLGQGLEFLIYFQGNSAPDKSGLPSDRFSAERTGGSVSTLTIQRTQQEDSAVYLCASSLGTGTDTQYFGPGTRLTVL.

This clone was observed a few times. The genes are TRBV27 and TRBJ1-5; D is uncertain. This CDR3 spans 13 amino acids. CDR1 and CDR2 (germline): MNHEY, SMNVEV (reference sequence). V lost 5 bases, J lost 3 bases, and 8 bases lay in between. The CDR3 bases are TGTGCCAGCAGTCGCACTGACAATCAGCCCCAGCATTTT. This gives the protein CASSRTDNQPQHF.

This chain joins TRBV7-2 and TRBJ2-5, with unresolved D. The CDR3 has 15 amino acids. CDR1 is SGHTA and CDR2 is FQGNSA in the germline V gene. The V and J ends lost 0 bases and 0 bases respectively, with 8 bases between them. The CDR3 spells CASSLAATNQETQYF. CDR3 nucleotides: TGTGCCAGCAGCTTAGCGGCTACTAACCAAGAGACCCAGTACTTC.

This clone was counted ten times or more. The V call is TRBV15, the J call TRBJ2-7; 10 bases line up with TRBD2. The CDR3 length is 16 residues. The germline V gene encodes CDR1 LNHNV and CDR2 YYDKDF (reference sequence). The CDR3 nucleotides read TGTGCCACCAGCAGAGCCCGAAGTCTAGCGGGGGACGAGGAGTACGTC. Protein product: CATSRARSLAGDEEYV.

This clone was seen a few times. The genes are TRBV5-1 and TRBJ1-1, with D uncertain. This CDR3 has 15 residues. Trimming removed 4 bases at V and 1 base at J, with 14 bases between. The germline V gene encodes CDR1 SGHRS and CDR2 YFSETQ. Here the CDR3 DNA reads TGCGCCAGCAGCACCAGGACGGCTAGGAACACTGAAGCTTTCTTT. It translates to CASSTRTARNTEAFF.

This clone turned up a few times. The chain links TRBV29-1 to TRBJ2-5; TRBD1 matches 10 bases. J was trimmed by 2 bases and V by 1 base; bases with no gene match: 7. Germline CDR1 SQVTM, CDR2 ANQGSEA. CDR3 length: 16 residues. The CDR3 here is CSVEGGQGGWQETQYF. Written as DNA, the CDR3 is TGCAGCGTTGAAGGTGGACAGGGGGGGTGGCAAGAGACCCAGTACTTC.

This clone was seen repeatedly, ten times or more. This chain joins TRBV18 and TRBJ2-1, with D possibly matching TRBD1 (6 bases). Between the trimmed V and J ends, which lost 5 bases and 8 bases, there was a span of 13 bases. Per germline, CDR1 KGHSH and CDR2 LQKENI. The length of the CDR3 is 13 residues. CDR3 sequence reads: CASSSTGFDEQFF. In DNA form, the CDR3 reads TGTGCCAGCTCATCAACAGGGTTTGATGAGCAGTTCTTC. The whole variable domain, filled in from reference TRBV18 and TRBJ2-1, reads NAGVMQNPRHLVRRRGQEARLRCSPMKGHSHVYWYRQLPEEGLKFMVYLQKENIIDESGMPKERFSAEFPKEGPSILRIQQVVRGDSAAYFCASSSTGFDEQFFGPGTRLTVL.

The chain carries TRBV4-3 and TRBJ2-1, with TRBD2 matching 11 bases. Germline-derived CDR1 and CDR2 are LGHNA and YSLEER. The trim removed 4 bases at V and 6 bases at J, leaving 14 bases unmatched. This CDR3 comprises 18 residues. The CDR3 bases are TGCGCCAGCAGCCGGGGATCAGCTGGGACTAGCGGAACCAATGAGCAGTTCTTC. It specifies CASSRGSAGTSGTNEQFF.

The chain carries TRBV27 and TRBJ2-3; D unclear. This CDR3 comprises 14 residues. The germline gives CDR1 MNHEY, CDR2 SMNVEV (reference sequence). V lost 8 bases, J lost 2 bases, and 14 bases lay in between. CDR3 sequence reads: CASGLSLHTDTQYF. CDR3 nucleotide sequence: TGTGCCAGCGGCTTGTCACTACACACAGATACGCAGTATTTT.

In its sample, this clone was seen a few times. Other DNA variants within this sample encode the same CDR3. V usage is TRBV5-1 and J usage is TRBJ2-5; D remains unclear. In germline, CDR1 is SGHRS, CDR2 YFSETQ. The CDR3 covers 13 residues. V was trimmed by 2 bases and J by 5 bases, leaving 10 bases between them. CDR3 DNA: TGCGCCAGCAGCTTTGGGGTTGGCGAGACCCAGTACTTC. Amino acid sequence: CASSFGVGETQYF.

This clone was seen repeatedly, ten times or more. The chain is built from TRBV28 and TRBJ2-7; unclear D gene. Germline lookup yields CDR1 MDHEN and CDR2 SYDVKM. The V end lost 6 bases, the J end lost 3 bases, and 12 bases lay between the germline ends. The CDR3 has 13 residues. As DNA, the CDR3 is TGTGCCAGCAGGAAAGGCCTAGACTACGAGCAGTACGTC. This translates into CASRKGLDYEQYV.

This clone was detected only a few times. The CDR3 sequence: CASSPRKGADEKLFF. The CDR3 nucleotides read TGTGCCAGCTCACCACGGAAGGGGGCGGATGAAAAACTGTTTTTT. The J gene is TRBJ1-4, the V gene TRBV18; 7 nucleotides match TRBD1. CDR1 and CDR2 from the germline V gene are KGHSH and LQKENI. The CDR3 runs 15 residues. V shed 1 base, J shed 6 bases, and the junction held 5 bases outside the gene matches. Filled out from reference TRBV18 and TRBJ1-4, the complete variable domain reads NAGVMQNPRHLVRRRGQEARLRCSPMKGHSHVYWYRQLPEEGLKFMVYLQKENIIDESGMPKERFSAEFPKEGPSILRIQQVVRGDSAAYFCASSPRKGADEKLFFGSGTQLSVL.

J is TRBJ2-5 and V is TRBV5-1; 8 bases match TRBD2. The CDR3 has 15 amino acids. The germline V gene encodes CDR1 SGHRS and CDR2 YFSETQ. With V trimmed by 2 bases and J by 7 bases, 10 bases remained unmatched. DNA for the CDR3: TGCGCCAGCAGCTTTGGGGATGGACTAGCCGGGACCCAGTACTTC. The encoded protein is CASSFGDGLAGTQYF.

The V gene is TRBV5-1, the J gene TRBJ1-5, with no clear D. V was pared by 0 bases and J by 0 bases, with 7 bases between. Looked up from germline, CDR1 is SGHRS and CDR2 is YFSETQ. The CDR3 loop spans 15 amino acids. This chain's CDR3 is CASSLDGVSNQPQHF. In DNA, the CDR3 is TGCGCCAGCAGCTTGGACGGGGTTAGCAATCAGCCCCAGCATTTT. The full variable domain, in which reference TRBV5-1 and TRBJ1-5 provide the parts outside the CDR3, is KAGVTQTPRYLIKTRGQQVTLSCSPISGHRSVSWYQQTPGQGLQFLFEYFSETQRNKGNFPGRFSGRQFSNSRSEMNVSTLELGDSALYLCASSLDGVSNQPQHFGDGTRLSIL.

The chain carries TRBV7-8 and TRBJ1-1; D perhaps matches TRBD1 (6 bases). This CDR3 contains 13 residues. Trimming removed 11 bases at V and 0 bases at J, with 13 bases between. The germline gives CDR1 SGHVS, CDR2 FQNEAQ. The CDR3 coding sequence is TGTGCCGGTGGGACATTACTGAACACTGAAGCTTTCTTT. Translation: CAGGTLLNTEAFF.

This clone appeared a few times. The genes are TRBV28 and TRBJ1-2, with 7 bases lining up with TRBD1. The CDR3 has 14 amino acids. Trimming cost V 1 base and J 4 bases; bases outside gene matches: 3. CDR1 MDHEN and CDR2 SYDVKM come from the germline V gene. The CDR3 sequence: CASSLYGTAYGYTF. The CDR3 bases are TGTGCCAGCAGTTTATATGGGACAGCCTATGGCTACACCTTC.

The rearrangement uses TRBV7-2 and TRBJ2-7; 7 bases line up with TRBD1. Germline CDR1 SGHTA, CDR2 FQGNSA. V lost 8 bases and J lost 3; bases outside the gene matches: 4. This CDR3 comprises 12 residues. The CDR3 DNA reads TGTGCCAGCGGGACAGCATACTACGAGCAGTACTTC. Residues: CASGTAYYEQYF.

The gene calls are TRBV19 and TRBJ1-5; a possible D gene is TRBD1 (6 bases). CDR1 and CDR2 (germline): LNHDA, SQIVND (reference sequence). The CDR3 is 13 amino acids. V was pared by 7 bases and J by 1 base, with 8 bases between. CDR3 amino acids: CASTGQSNQPQHF. CDR3 nucleotide sequence: TGTGCCAGTACGGGACAAAGCAATCAGCCCCAGCATTTT.

The rearrangement uses TRBV11-2 and TRBJ2-1; 8 bases agree with TRBD2. CDR3 size: 15 residues. Germline V lookup: CDR1 SGHAT, CDR2 FQNNGV. V dropped 5 bases and J dropped 7; count of bases not matched to a gene: 10. CDR3 region: CASSLFGGGLNEQFF. The CDR3 coding sequence is TGTGCCAGCAGCCTATTCGGCGGGGGGTTAAATGAGCAGTTCTTC.

About this clone itself: Distinct nucleotide sequences in the sample also encode this CDR3. This rearrangement joins TRBV29-1 to TRBJ1-1, with unresolved D. Germline V gives CDR1 SQVTM, CDR2 ANQGSEA. The CDR3 totals 10 residues. V was pared by 7 bases and J by 0 bases, with 3 bases between. This chain's CDR3 is CSGLNTEAFF. The DNA for the CDR3 is TGCAGCGGGCTGAACACTGAAGCTTTCTTT.

This rearrangement joins TRBV10-3 to TRBJ1-1, with 9 bases matching TRBD1. This CDR3 has 18 amino acids. CDR1 is ENHRY, CDR2 SYGVKD, per germline. V lost 2 bases and J lost 6; bases outside the gene matches: 16. The CDR3 DNA reads as TGTGCCATCAGTGAGGAAGTCGGGACAGGGAGGGCGTTAGCTGAAGCTTTCTTT. It specifies CAISEEVGTGRALAEAFF.